The 26 T cell receptor beta chains given below trace back to one sample, sequenced in a study of T cells in Graves' hyperthyroidism and ophthalmopathy. Researchers amplified the TCR beta CDR3 regions from RNA transcripts. The HTBI primer set was used in a first-round RT-PCR of the TCR CDR3. One entry per CDR3 protein results from TCRdb running MiXCR on the multiplex PCR reads. The table includes over 400,000 distinct CDR3 sequences, about 15% detected once. Sequencing was done on a sample of blood. The receptors were sampled from a man in his late teens or twenties with Graves' ophthalmopathy.

The V call is TRBV27, the J call TRBJ2-2; no clear D gene. The germline V gene has CDR1 MNHEY and CDR2 SMNVEV (reference sequence). Trimming removed 1 base at V and 6 bases at J, with 9 bases between. This CDR3 is 14 amino acids long. The CDR3 DNA reads TGTGCCAGCAGTTTATTTGGAGTAGCCGGGGAGCTGTTTTTT. Translation: CASSLFGVAGELFF.

This chain joins TRBV19 and TRBJ1-5, with 9 positions matching TRBD1. V lost 10 bases to trimming and J lost 5 bases; unmatched junction nucleotides: 12. The CDR3 spans 15 residues. Germline loops: CDR1 LNHDA, CDR2 SQIVND (reference sequence). The DNA of the CDR3 is TGTGCCATATCCACAGGGGGCTTCGGGGATCAGCCCCAGCATTTT. It is translated as CAISTGGFGDQPQHF. Looking up the rest from reference TRBV19 and TRBJ1-5 gives the full variable domain: DGGITQSPKYLFRKEGQNVTLSCEQNLNHDAMYWYRQDPGQGLRLIYYSQIVNDFQKGDIAEGYSVSREKKESFPLTVTSAQKNPTAFYLCAISTGGFGDQPQHFGDGTRLSIL.

J is TRBJ2-7 and V is TRBV7-2; 8 nucleotides align to TRBD2. V lost 3 bases and J lost 0; bases outside the gene matches: 7. The CDR3 spans 16 residues. Germline V gives CDR1 SGHTA, CDR2 FQGNSA. The CDR3 nucleotides read TGTGCCAGCAGCTTTCCCGAAGCGGGGGCCTCCTACGAGCAGTACTTC. Translated: CASSFPEAGASYEQYF.

This clonotype came up many times. This sequence joins TRBV20-1 and TRBJ2-1, with unresolved D. The germline V gene has CDR1 DFQATT and CDR2 SNEGSKA (reference sequence). CDR3 size: 14 residues. The V gene lost 0 bases and the J gene lost 4 bases, with 10 bases spanning the gap. The CDR3 sequence: CSARDPTVYNEQFF. Written as DNA, the CDR3 is TGCAGTGCTAGAGATCCAACAGTGTACAATGAGCAGTTCTTC.

The sample holds a few counts of this clonotype. J is TRBJ2-3 and V is TRBV19, with D possibly TRBD2 on 5 matching bases. Germline V gives CDR1 LNHDA, CDR2 SQIVND (reference sequence). This CDR3 has 15 residues. V was shortened by 6 bases and J by 3 bases, with 16 bases between the two germline ends. CDR3 sequence (DNA): TGTGCCAGTAGCCCGAACCTAGAGCGGACAGATACGCAGTATTTT. It yields the protein CASSPNLERTDTQYF.

This clonotype was counted at least ten times. The J gene is TRBJ1-2, the V gene TRBV6-1; D gene unclear. Germline values: CDR1 MNHNS, CDR2 SASEGT. Trimming stripped 5 bases from V and 7 bases from J, with 14 bases between. This CDR3 contains 13 residues. The DNA for the CDR3 is TGTGCCAGCAGTACCCACCGCTTCCGTGGCTACACCTTC. This codes for CASSTHRFRGYTF.

This clonotype was detected ten times or more. The chain employs TRBV3-1 and TRBJ1-6; no clear D. The CDR3 sequence is 13 residues long. Trimming took off 1 base at V and 7 bases at J, with 5 bases between the two ends. Per germline, CDR1 LGHDT and CDR2 YNNKEL (reference sequence). CDR3: CASSQAANSPLHF. The CDR3 nucleotides are TGTGCCAGCAGCCAAGCGGCCAATTCACCCCTCCACTTT.

J is TRBJ1-5 and V is TRBV5-1; D not resolved. The CDR3 covers 14 residues. From germline, CDR1 is SGHRS and CDR2 YFSETQ. V shed 0 bases and J shed 6 bases, with 10 bases lying between them. DNA for the CDR3: TGCGCCAGCAGCTTGGGGGTGTGGGGTCAGCCCCAGCATTTT. This sequence encodes CASSLGVWGQPQHF.

This clonotype was seen many times. This rearrangement joins TRBV6-1 to TRBJ2-5; 10 bases line up with TRBD2. J gave up 4 bases and V 5 bases, and 7 bases lay outside the gene matches. Germline V gene data show CDR1 as MNHNS and CDR2 as SASEGT. The CDR3 covers 15 residues. The CDR3: CASSFIRTSGETQYF. As DNA, the CDR3 is TGTGCCAGCAGTTTCATAAGGACTAGCGGAGAGACCCAGTACTTC.

This clonotype was counted ten times or more. This chain joins TRBV11-2 and TRBJ2-1; D perhaps matches TRBD2 (6 bases). The CDR3 has 14 residues. Germline values: CDR1 SGHAT, CDR2 FQNNGV. Trimming took off 5 bases at V and 6 bases at J, with 14 bases between the two ends. Here the CDR3 DNA reads TGTGCCAGCAGCCCGATTGGGGGAGGCAATGAGCAGTTCTTC. Its protein is CASSPIGGGNEQFF. The full variable domain, its missing parts supplied by reference TRBV11-2 and TRBJ2-1, is EAGVAQSPRYKIIEKRQSVAFWCNPISGHATLYWYQQILGQGPKLLIQFQNNGVVDDSQLPKDRFSAERLKGVDSTLKIQPAKLEDSAVYLCASSPIGGGNEQFFGPGTRLTVL.

This clonotype turned up a few times. V gene TRBV12-3 or TRBV12-4 combines with J gene TRBJ2-1; no definite D call. V was shortened by 11 bases and J by 7 bases, with 15 bases between the two germline ends. This CDR3 has 12 residues. The CDR3 DNA reads TGTGCCGGCCTAGGACCCACTAATGAGCAGTTCTTC. As protein: CAGLGPTNEQFF.

This clonotype came up a few times. The rearrangement joins TRBV30 to TRBJ2-6; D ambiguous. The CDR3 loop spans 15 amino acids. V lost 3 bases to trimming and J lost 3 bases, with 12 bases between them. Germline V gene lookup returns CDR1 GTSNPN and CDR2 SVGIG (reference sequence). Here the CDR3 reads CAWRTLSFGANVLTF. In nucleotides, the CDR3 is TGTGCCTGGAGGACCCTTAGCTTTGGGGCCAACGTCCTGACTTTC.

The chain uses TRBV27 and TRBJ2-5; 7 bases are a match to TRBD1. CDR3 length: 14 residues. Trimming took 5 bases from V and 5 from J; bases not matched to a gene: 8. Germline CDR1 MNHEY, CDR2 SMNVEV (reference sequence). CDR3 residues: CASSPTLTGETQYF. CDR3 nucleotide sequence: TGTGCCAGCAGTCCTACCTTGACAGGGGAGACCCAGTACTTC.

The count of this clonotype is one. The genes are TRBV20-1 and TRBJ1-4; no firm D call. The CDR3 is 12 residues long. Germline-derived CDR1 and CDR2 are DFQATT and SNEGSKA (reference sequence). Trimming cost V 1 base and J 7 bases, with 7 bases left between them. The DNA for the CDR3 is TGCAGTGCTAGAGGCCTAAGTGAAAAACTGTTTTTT. Protein: CSARGLSEKLFF.

A word on this clonotype: A much larger clone differs by one base, so this may be a read error. V is TRBV20-1 and J is TRBJ2-7; 11 bases line up with TRBD2. The end of the DNA fits TRBJ2-1 better, so the J call may be wrong. Germline CDR1 DFQATT, CDR2 SNEGSKA (reference sequence). The CDR3 totals 16 residues. The CDR3 region is CSASLSGRVSSYEQFF. The CDR3 DNA reads as TGCAGTGCTAGTCTTAGCGGGAGGGTTAGCTCCTACGAGCAGTTCTTC.

The chain has TRBV12-3 or TRBV12-4 and TRBJ1-2, with D possibly matching TRBD1 (5 bases). The length of the CDR3 is 16 residues. V was pared by 5 bases and J by 2 bases, with 18 bases between. CDR3 amino acids: CASSAQDGALNYGYTF. CDR3 nucleotides: TGTGCCAGCAGTGCCCAGGACGGGGCATTAAACTATGGCTACACCTTC.

The chain is built from TRBV27 and TRBJ2-1; 9 bases match TRBD2. Germline V lookup: CDR1 MNHEY, CDR2 SMNVEV (reference sequence). V was clipped by 5 bases and J by 7 bases; unmatched bases: 6. CDR3 length: 14 amino acids. The CDR3 coding sequence is TGTGCCAGCAGTGACGCGGGAGGGCCTAATGAGCAGTTCTTC. It codes for CASSDAGGPNEQFF.

The sample holds many counts of this clonotype. V and J are TRBV20-1 and TRBJ2-3; 10 bases fit TRBD2. Germline assignment: CDR1 DFQATT and CDR2 SNEGSKA (reference sequence). Losses at the gene ends were 5 bases for V and 5 bases for J; bases not matched to a gene: 10. CDR3 size: 15 residues. The CDR3 protein is CSASLAGGAQDTQYF. The CDR3 DNA reads as TGCAGTGCTTCATTAGCGGGAGGAGCACAAGATACGCAGTATTTT.

This clonotype was counted a few times. The chain couples TRBV19 to TRBJ1-1, with D possibly being TRBD1 (6 bases). Germline CDR1 LNHDA, CDR2 SQIVND (reference sequence). The V and J ends lost 6 bases and 4 bases respectively, with 15 bases between them. This CDR3 has 14 residues. The DNA of the CDR3 is TGTGCCAGTAGCGCCCGGGGGGGCCCCACTGAAGCTTTCTTT. It encodes CASSARGGPTEAFF.

This clonotype was detected ten times or more. This sequence joins TRBV5-5 and TRBJ1-2; tentative D call: TRBD1 (5 bases). V dropped 4 bases and J dropped 0 bases, with 16 bases sitting between them. CDR3 length: 16 residues. Germline V gene data show CDR1 as SGHKS and CDR2 as YYEKEE (reference sequence). CDR3 amino acids: CASSPTRQPTNYGYTF. The CDR3 coding sequence is TGTGCCAGCAGCCCGACTCGACAGCCTACTAACTATGGCTACACCTTC.

This clonotype has ten or more counts. The J gene is TRBJ2-1, the V gene TRBV7-8; possibly TRBD1 for D (5 bases). The germline CDR1 and CDR2 sequences are SGHVS and FQNEAQ. This CDR3 is 17 amino acids long. V was clipped by 2 bases and J by 0 bases, with 14 bases between them. CDR3 bases: TGTGCCAGCAGCTTAAGGGTGCAGGGCTTCTCCTACAATGAGCAGTTCTTC. It specifies CASSLRVQGFSYNEQFF.

This clonotype was seen repeatedly, ten times or more. This CDR3 reads CASSYSPLFGYTF. The CDR3 coding sequence is TGTGCCAGCAGTTACTCCCCGCTTTTTGGCTACACCTTC. This sequence joins TRBV6-5 and TRBJ1-2; D unclear. The V end was cut by 0 bases, the J end by 7 bases, with 9 bases between. This CDR3 has 13 amino acids. Germline loops: CDR1 MNHEY, CDR2 SVGAGI.

To note about this clonotype: Just one base apart from a much larger clone, this may be a read error. The V and J genes are TRBV18 and TRBJ2-5, with a tentative D call TRBD1 (6 bases). Germline CDR1 KGHSH, CDR2 LQKENI. The CDR3 runs 15 residues. CDR3 residues: CASPPQGSIGETQYF. In DNA form, the CDR3 reads TGTGCCAGCCCACCACAGGGCAGTATTGGAGAGACCCAGTACTTC.

This clonotype was seen ten or more times. This rearrangement joins TRBV20-1 to TRBJ1-1; TRBD1 matches 9 bases. The CDR3 has 14 amino acids. From germline, CDR1 is DFQATT and CDR2 SNEGSKA (reference sequence). V lost 6 bases, J lost 1 base, and 6 bases stayed unmatched. The CDR3 here is CSARDRVANTEAFF. In nucleotides, the CDR3 is TGCAGTGCACGGGACAGGGTGGCGAACACTGAAGCTTTCTTT.

Worth noting for this clonotype: This may be a read error: a much more frequent sequence differs by one nucleotide. The J gene is TRBJ1-2, the V gene TRBV7-2; 10 nucleotides align to TRBD1. Germline V gene data show CDR1 as SGHTA and CDR2 as FQGNSA. The CDR3 extends over 14 amino acids. CDR3: CASTGGDRGYGYAF. CDR3 nucleotide sequence: TGTGCCAGCACCGGCGGGGACAGGGGTTATGGCTACGCCTTC.

This chain uses TRBV6-6 with TRBJ2-2, with D tentatively TRBD2 (5 bases). Germline V gives CDR1 MNHNY, CDR2 SVGAGI (reference sequence). The CDR3 is 16 residues long. The germline V and J ends were trimmed by 0 bases and 0 bases, with 8 bases remaining between them. The CDR3 DNA sequence: TGTGCCAGCAGTTACTCGGTAGCGCCGAACACCGGGGAGCTGTTTTTT. Protein sequence: CASSYSVAPNTGELFF.